Listed here are 13 T cell receptor beta chains from one sample, sequenced in a study of cytomegalovirus exposure and HLA in healthy donors. The repertoire was sequenced with immunoSEQ multiplex PCR; TCRdb's copy has only in-frame clones and lacks some. The table has about 190,000 clones, about 82% seen once. The source material was PBMCs. These receptor sequences come from a woman younger than 30 in good health and CMV-seronegative.

This clone came up once. This chain connects TRBV19 to TRBJ1-6, with 7 positions matching TRBD1. Germline V gene lookup returns CDR1 LNHDA and CDR2 SQIVND (reference sequence). Unmatched junction bases numbered 7, after V lost 1 base and J lost 7 bases. The CDR3 is 16 amino acids. DNA of the CDR3: TGTGCCAGTAGTATAGCACTCGGGACAGTGAATTCACCCCTCCACTTT. This encodes CASSIALGTVNSPLHF.

The chain uses TRBV11-2 and TRBJ1-2, with D possibly being TRBD1 (6 bases). CDR1 is SGHAT, CDR2 FQNNGV, per germline. The CDR3 extends over 17 amino acids. V lost 4 bases, J lost 9 bases, and 27 bases lay in between. CDR3 nucleotides: TGTGCCAGCAGCTCGGTTAGCCGCAGGGGTAATCCTCCTCGCTACACCTTC. As protein: CASSSVSRRGNPPRYTF.

The sample holds a few counts of this clone. The chain employs TRBV7-9 and TRBJ2-7; 12 bases fit TRBD2. Trimming took 4 bases from V and 6 from J; bases not matched to a gene: 7. Germline CDR1 SEHNR, CDR2 FQNEAQ (reference sequence). The CDR3 is made up of 15 amino acids. CDR3 DNA sequence: TGTGCCAGCAGCTATCAACTAGCGGGAGGCATCGAGCAGTACTTC. It specifies CASSYQLAGGIEQYF.

This clone was observed once. The chain links TRBV5-1 to TRBJ1-1; a weak D match, TRBD1 (5 bases). Germline V gene data show CDR1 as SGHRS and CDR2 as YFSETQ. Trimming left V 0 bases short and J 0 bases short, with 9 bases between. The CDR3 extends over 15 amino acids. The CDR3 region is CASSLVRQMNTEAFF. In DNA form, the CDR3 reads TGCGCCAGCAGCTTGGTGAGACAGATGAACACTGAAGCTTTCTTT.

The J gene is TRBJ1-4, the V gene TRBV15; 7 positions match TRBD1. The germline CDR1 and CDR2 sequences are LNHNV and YYDKDF (reference sequence). V lost 5 bases, J lost 5 bases, and 8 bases stayed unmatched. This CDR3 is 15 amino acids long. The DNA for the CDR3 is TGTGCCACCAGCGCCACGGGACAGCTGAATGAAAAACTGTTTTTT. This gives the protein CATSATGQLNEKLFF.

This clone occurred a few times. V is TRBV19 and J is TRBJ2-7; D is possibly TRBD1 or TRBD2 (5 bases each). The CDR3 sequence is 13 residues long. Per the germline V gene, CDR1 is LNHDA and CDR2 is SQIVND (reference sequence). The V end lost 5 bases, the J end lost 5 bases, and 13 bases lay between the germline ends. In DNA form, the CDR3 reads TGTGCCAGTAGTTTAGCGTTCAGGGACGAGCAGTACTTC. This codes for CASSLAFRDEQYF.

The rearrangement links TRBV7-2 to TRBJ2-7, with TRBD2 as a possible D gene (6 bases). V lost 1 base and J 3 bases, leaving 22 bases between the germline ends. Germline V gene data show CDR1 as SGHTA and CDR2 as FQGNSA. The CDR3 sequence is 18 residues long. CDR3 amino acids: CASSLGGVSGRGFYEQYF. CDR3 coding DNA: TGTGCCAGCAGCTTAGGGGGGGTTAGCGGCCGAGGATTCTACGAGCAGTACTTC.

CDR3 coding DNA: TGTGCCAGCAGCTTGGCAGCGGGAAGCACAGATACGCAGTATTTT. Amino acid sequence: CASSLAAGSTDTQYF. V and J are TRBV5-6 and TRBJ2-3; TRBD2 matches at 7 bases. This CDR3 has 15 amino acids. V shed 0 bases and J 0 bases; nucleotides not matched to a gene: 1. CDR1 and CDR2 (germline): SGHDT, YYEEEE.

The CDR3 sequence is CASSLDRGAHNEQFF. CDR3 bases: TGTGCCAGCAGCTTAGATCGGGGGGCCCACAATGAGCAGTTCTTC. This rearrangement joins TRBV11-2 to TRBJ2-1; tentatively, D is TRBD2 (7 bases). CDR1 SGHAT and CDR2 FQNNGV come from the germline V gene. Trimming left V 0 bases short and J 5 bases short, with 11 bases between. The CDR3 runs 15 residues.

This clone was counted only a few times. V usage is TRBV10-2 and J usage is TRBJ1-2; D possibly corresponds to TRBD1 (5 bases). CDR3 length: 13 amino acids. Germline CDR1 WSHSY, CDR2 SAAADI. V lost 5 bases to trimming and J lost 4 bases, with 11 bases between them. This chain's CDR3 is CASSLQDGYGYTF. CDR3 sequence (DNA): TGCGCCAGCAGTTTACAGGACGGCTATGGCTACACCTTC.

This clone was picked up many times. J is TRBJ2-7 and V is TRBV2; TRBD2 might be the D (7 bases). Trimming shortened V by 0 bases and J by 2 bases, and 11 bases separated the two germline ends. CDR1 and CDR2 from the germline V gene are SNHLY and FYNNEI. CDR3 length: 15 residues. Written as DNA, the CDR3 is TGTGCCAGCAGTGAAGCAGGCGGGGGCCCCTACGAGCAGTACTTC. Its translation is CASSEAGGGPYEQYF.

The chain couples TRBV6-1 to TRBJ1-3; no firm D call. This CDR3 spans 16 amino acids. From germline, CDR1 is MNHNS and CDR2 SASEGT. Trimming took off 1 base at V and 0 bases at J, with 10 bases between the two ends. The CDR3 sequence: CASSEVLVSSGNTIYF. As DNA, the CDR3 is TGTGCCAGCAGTGAAGTTCTAGTTAGCTCTGGAAACACCATATATTTT.

This clone was picked up a small number of times. V and J are TRBV5-1 and TRBJ1-2; 8 positions match TRBD1. The germline V gene has CDR1 SGHRS and CDR2 YFSETQ. The CDR3 is 15 residues long. Trimming took 1 base from V and 4 from J; bases not matched to a gene: 6. This CDR3 is CASSLQGAEAYGYTF. CDR3 nucleotides: TGCGCCAGCAGCTTGCAGGGGGCGGAGGCCTATGGCTACACCTTC.